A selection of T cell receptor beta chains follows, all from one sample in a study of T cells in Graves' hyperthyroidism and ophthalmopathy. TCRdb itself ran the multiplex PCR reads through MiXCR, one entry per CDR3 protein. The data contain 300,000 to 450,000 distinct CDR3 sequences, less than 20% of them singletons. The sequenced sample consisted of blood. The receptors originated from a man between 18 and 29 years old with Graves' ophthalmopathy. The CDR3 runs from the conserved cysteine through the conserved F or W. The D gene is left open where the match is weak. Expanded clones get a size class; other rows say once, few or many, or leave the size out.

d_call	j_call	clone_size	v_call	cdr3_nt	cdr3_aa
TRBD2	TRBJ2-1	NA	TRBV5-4	TGTGCCAGCAGCGTGATTAGCGGGGGGGCCAATGAGCAGTTCTTC	CASSVISGGANEQFF
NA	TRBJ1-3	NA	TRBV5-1	TGCGCCAGCAGCTCGCGAAGGGGGGACACCATATATTTT	CASSSRRGDTIYF
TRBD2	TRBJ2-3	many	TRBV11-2	TGTGCCAGCAGCCCCAGGACTAGGGCGAGCACAGATACGCAGTATTTT	CASSPRTRASTDTQYF
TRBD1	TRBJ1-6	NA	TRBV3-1	TGTGCCAGCAGCCCCGACAGGGAAGATTCACCCCTCCACTTT	CASSPDREDSPLHF
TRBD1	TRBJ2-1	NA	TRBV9	TGTGCCAGCAGCGTCTCCGGACAGGGGGTCTACAATGAGCAGTTCTTC	CASSVSGQGVYNEQFF
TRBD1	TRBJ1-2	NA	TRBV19	TGTGCCAGTAGCTCCCGGGACAGTTACTACCGCTATGGCTACACCTTC	CASSSRDSYYRYGYTF
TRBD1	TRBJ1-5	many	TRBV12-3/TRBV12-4	TGTGCCAGCAGTTGGGGGACAGGGGGCACTTCGGGCAATCAGCCCCAGCATTTT	CASSWGTGGTSGNQPQHF
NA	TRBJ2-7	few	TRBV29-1	TGCAGCGGGGGAAGGGCCGACGAGCAGTACTTC	CSGGRADEQYF
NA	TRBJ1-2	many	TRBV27	TGTGCCAGCAGTTTAAAGCCCACCGGGAACTATGGCTACACCTTC	CASSLKPTGNYGYTF
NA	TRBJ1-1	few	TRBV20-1	TGCAGTGTATATGGGAACACTGAAGCTTTCTTT	CSVYGNTEAFF
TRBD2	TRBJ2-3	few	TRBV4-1	TGCGCCAGCAGCCAACCCCGGGGGGAGGATACGCAGTATTTT	CASSQPRGEDTQYF
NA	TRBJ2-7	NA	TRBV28	TGTGCCAGCAGTTTTGGGGGGCGCTACGAGCAGTACTTC	CASSFGGRYEQYF
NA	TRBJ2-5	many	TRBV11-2	TGTGCCAGCAGCCCCGGGCAGACCCAGTACTTC	CASSPGQTQYF
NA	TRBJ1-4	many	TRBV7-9	TGTGCCAGCAGCCGGACAGACGAAAAACTGTTTTTT	CASSRTDEKLFF
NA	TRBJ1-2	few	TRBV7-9	TGTGCCAGCAGCTCTGACCTTAACTATGGCTACACCTTC	CASSSDLNYGYTF
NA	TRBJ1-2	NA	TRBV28	TGTGCCAGCAGTCAACCCCATCGGCAGTGCACCTTC	CASSQPHRQCTF
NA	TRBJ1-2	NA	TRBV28	TGTGCCACTGATTTTAGGCGGGATGGCTACACCTTC	CATDFRRDGYTF
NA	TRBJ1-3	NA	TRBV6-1	TGTGCCATTGCGCGGGACGGAGCTTACTCTGGAAACACCATATATTTT	CAIARDGAYSGNTIYF
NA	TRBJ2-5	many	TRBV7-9	TGTGCCAGCAGCGCCAGGGTAGAGACAGAGACCCAGTACTTC	CASSARVETETQYF
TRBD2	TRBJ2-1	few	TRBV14	TGTGCCAGCAGCCGAACTAGCGGGGGCATCAGGGAGCAGTTCTTC	CASSRTSGGIREQFF
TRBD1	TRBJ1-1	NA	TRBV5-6	TGTGCCAGCAGACGACAGGGGGGGGCGACTGAAGCTTCCTTT	CASRRQGGATEASF
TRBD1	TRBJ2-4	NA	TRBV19	TGTGCCAGTAGCGCAGGACAGGGTGGAGCCAAAAACATTCAGTACTTC	CASSAGQGGAKNIQYF
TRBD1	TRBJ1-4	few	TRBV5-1	TGCGCCAGCAGCCAGCAGGGGGCCTATAATGAAAAACTGTTTTTT	CASSQQGAYNEKLFF
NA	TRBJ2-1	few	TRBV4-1	TGCGCCAGCAGCCAACCGTCGAAGCGCGATGAGCAGTTCTTC	CASSQPSKRDEQFF
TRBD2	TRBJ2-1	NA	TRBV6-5	TGTGCCAGCAGTTACTTCGGGGGGGCCTTGTATGAGCAGTTCTTC	CASSYFGGALYEQFF
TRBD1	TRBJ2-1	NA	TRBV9	TGTGCCAGCAGCCTTTCGGGACAGACCACCTACAATGAGCAGTTCTTC	CASSLSGQTTYNEQFF
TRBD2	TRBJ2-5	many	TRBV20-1	TGCAGTGCGGTACCGGGACTAGCGACGGGAGAGACCCAGTACTTC	CSAVPGLATGETQYF
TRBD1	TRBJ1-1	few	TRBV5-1	TGCGCCAGCAGCTGGAGCAGGGGGGTAAACACTGAAGCTTTCTTT	CASSWSRGVNTEAFF
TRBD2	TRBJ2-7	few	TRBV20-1	TGCAGTGCGCCGCCTAGCGGGTCCTACGAGCAGTACTTC	CSAPPSGSYEQYF
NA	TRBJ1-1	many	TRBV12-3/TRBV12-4	TGTGCCAGCAACCTACAGGGAGCCACTGAAGCTTTCTTT	CASNLQGATEAFF
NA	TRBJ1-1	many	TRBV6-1	TGTGCCAGCAGTGAACTTGACCGACCTATTGAAGCTTTCTTT	CASSELDRPIEAFF
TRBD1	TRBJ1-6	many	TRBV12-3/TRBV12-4	TGTGCCAGCAGCGACAGGGGGCCGGATAATTCACCCCTCCACTTT	CASSDRGPDNSPLHF
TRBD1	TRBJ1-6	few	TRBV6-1	TGTGCCAGCAGAGCCGGGACAGTAAATTCACCCCTCCACTTT	CASRAGTVNSPLHF
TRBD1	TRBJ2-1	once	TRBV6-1	TGTGCCAGCAGTGAAGATCCGGACAGGGGGCGGCTAGGGCAGTACAATGAGCAGTTCTTC	CASSEDPDRGRLGQYNEQFF
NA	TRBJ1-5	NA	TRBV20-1	TGCAGTGCTAGAGAACAGGGAAATCAGCCCCAGCATTTT	CSAREQGNQPQHF
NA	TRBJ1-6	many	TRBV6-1	TGTGCCAGCAGTTATAGACAGGATGGGAATTCACCCCTCCACTTT	CASSYRQDGNSPLHF
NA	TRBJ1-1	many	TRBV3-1	TGTGCCAGCAGCCAAGATTGGGGGGAGGCTGAAGCTTTCTTT	CASSQDWGEAEAFF
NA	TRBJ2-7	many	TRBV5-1	TGCGCCAGCAGCTTGGGGGCTCCCAGGGGTGAGCAGTACTTC	CASSLGAPRGEQYF
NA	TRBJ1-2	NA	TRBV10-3	TGTGCCATCAGTGTGGGGCAAAGCTATGGCTACACCTTC	CAISVGQSYGYTF
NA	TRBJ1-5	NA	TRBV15	TGTGCCACCAGCAGAGATCGGGGTCTCGGTCAGCCCCAGCATTTT	CATSRDRGLGQPQHF
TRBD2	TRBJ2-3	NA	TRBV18	TGTGCCAGCTCACCAAGAACTAGCGGGGGAGAAACAGATACGCAGTATTTT	CASSPRTSGGETDTQYF
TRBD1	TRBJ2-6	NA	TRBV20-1	TGCAGTGCTAGGGGAGACAGGGTCCGCGTTGCTGGGGCCAACGTCCTGACTTTC	CSARGDRVRVAGANVLTF
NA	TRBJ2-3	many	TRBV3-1	TGTGCCAGCAGCCACACTTCCCCCAAGGAGGCAGATACGCAGTATTTT	CASSHTSPKEADTQYF
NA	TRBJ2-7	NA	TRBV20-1	TGCAGTGCTAGAGAGGGGGGATTCCGCGAGCAGTACTTC	CSAREGGFREQYF
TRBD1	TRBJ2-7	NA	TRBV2	TGTGCCAGCTTGAGGCGGGACAGGGGGCAGTACTTC	CASLRRDRGQYF
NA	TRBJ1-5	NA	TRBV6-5	TGTGCCAGCAGTTACCGGGACCCGGGTTTCAATCAGCCCCAGCATTTT	CASSYRDPGFNQPQHF
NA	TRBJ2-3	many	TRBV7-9	TGTGCCAGTAGAATGACTCTCACAGATACGCAGTATTTT	CASRMTLTDTQYF
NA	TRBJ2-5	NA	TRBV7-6	TGTGCCAGCAGCTTAAGGAGGGGGCTTCAAGAGACCCAGTACTTC	CASSLRRGLQETQYF
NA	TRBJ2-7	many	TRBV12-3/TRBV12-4	TGTGCCAGCAGTTCCCGGAGGGAGCTCTCCTACGAGCAGTACTTC	CASSSRRELSYEQYF
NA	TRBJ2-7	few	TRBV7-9	TGTGCCAGCAGCCGATCGACAGGAGGGTCCTACGAGCAGTACTTC	CASSRSTGGSYEQYF
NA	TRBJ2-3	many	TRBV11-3	TGTGCCAGCAGCAACGGGGGCGCAGATACGCAGTATTTT	CASSNGGADTQYF
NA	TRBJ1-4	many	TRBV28	TGTGCCAGCAGTCCCCCAGGGTCAGATGAAAAACTGTTTTTT	CASSPPGSDEKLFF
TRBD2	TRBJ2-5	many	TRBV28	TGTGCCAGCAGCAATAGCGGGGGGGCGTTTGAGACCCAGTACTTC	CASSNSGGAFETQYF
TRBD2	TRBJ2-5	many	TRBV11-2	TGTGCCAGCAGCTCTGGGCTTGGGGGGGTATATGCGACCCAGTACTTC	CASSSGLGGVYATQYF
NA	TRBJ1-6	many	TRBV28	TGTGCCAGCAGTTTAGCCATCTCCCTCCACTTT	CASSLAISLHF